The T cell receptor (beta chain) described here comes from a study of blood T cell repertoires in COVID-19. Study-level information: Donors in the United States, Italy and Spain gave samples during acute or convalescent COVID-19.

Germline V lookup: CDR1 PRHDT, CDR2 FYEKMQ (reference sequence). CDR3 length: 15 residues. J gave up 5 bases and V 2 bases, and 7 bases lay outside the gene matches. Per the original data handling: The authors estimated nucleated cell counts from reference gene primer amplification. Profiled with immunoSEQ multiplex PCR; TCRdb holds only in-frame clones, not every one. V and J calls plus clone size are reproduced from that table; the DNA served to infer D and trimming. The sample holds 100,000 to 150,000 clones, around 87% seen once. This TCR was sampled from a woman between 70 and 85 years old with acute or convalescent COVID-19. The sample comprised peripheral blood. The J gene is TRBJ2-7, the V gene TRBV13; 9 nucleotides line up with TRBD2. Here the CDR3 DNA reads TGTGCCAGCAGCTTATGGCGGGGGGGGGCTGACGAGCAGTACTTC. Translation gives CASSLWRGGADEQYF.